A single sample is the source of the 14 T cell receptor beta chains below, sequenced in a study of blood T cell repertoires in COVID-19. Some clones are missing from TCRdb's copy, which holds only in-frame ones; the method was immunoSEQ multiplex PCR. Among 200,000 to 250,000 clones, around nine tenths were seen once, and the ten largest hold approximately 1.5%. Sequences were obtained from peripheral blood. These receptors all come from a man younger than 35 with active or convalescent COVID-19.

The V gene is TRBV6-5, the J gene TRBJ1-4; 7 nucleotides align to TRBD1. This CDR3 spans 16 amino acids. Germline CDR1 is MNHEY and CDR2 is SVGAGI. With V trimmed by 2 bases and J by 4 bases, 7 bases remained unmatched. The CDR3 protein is CASSYRTGMVNEKLFF. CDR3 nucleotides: TGTGCCAGCAGTTACAGGACAGGCATGGTTAATGAAAAACTGTTTTTT.

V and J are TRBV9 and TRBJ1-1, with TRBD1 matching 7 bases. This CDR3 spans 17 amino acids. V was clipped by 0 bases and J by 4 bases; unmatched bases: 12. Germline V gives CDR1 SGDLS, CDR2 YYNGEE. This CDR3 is CASSVEIQGRGSTEAFF. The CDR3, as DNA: TGTGCCAGCAGCGTAGAGATACAGGGGCGAGGTAGCACTGAAGCTTTCTTT.

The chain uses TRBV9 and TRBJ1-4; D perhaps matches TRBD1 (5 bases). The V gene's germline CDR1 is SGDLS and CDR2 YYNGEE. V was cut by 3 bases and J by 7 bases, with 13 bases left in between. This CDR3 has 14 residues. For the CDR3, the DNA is TGTGCCAGCAGCGCAGGGAACGAAGGTGAAAAACTGTTTTTT. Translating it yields CASSAGNEGEKLFF.

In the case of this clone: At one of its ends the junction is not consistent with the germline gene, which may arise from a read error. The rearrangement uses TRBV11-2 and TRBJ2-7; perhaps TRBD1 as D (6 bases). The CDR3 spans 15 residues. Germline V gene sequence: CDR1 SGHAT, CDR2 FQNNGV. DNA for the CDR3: TGTGCCAGCAGCTCGGACAGTTTTAGCTCCTACGAGCAGTATTTC. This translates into CASSSDSFSSYEQYF. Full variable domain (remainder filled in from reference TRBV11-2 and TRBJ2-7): EAGVAQSPRYKIIEKRQSVAFWCNPISGHATLYWYQQILGQGPKLLIQFQNNGVVDDSQLPKDRFSAERLKGVDSTLKIQPAKLEDSAVYLCASSSDSFSSYEQYFGPGTRLTVT.

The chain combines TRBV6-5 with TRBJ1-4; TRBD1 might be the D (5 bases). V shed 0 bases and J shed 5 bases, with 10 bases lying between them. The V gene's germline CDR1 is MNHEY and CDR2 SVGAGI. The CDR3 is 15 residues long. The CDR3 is CASSYSQVVNEKLFF. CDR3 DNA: TGTGCCAGCAGTTACTCACAGGTGGTGAATGAAAAACTGTTTTTT.

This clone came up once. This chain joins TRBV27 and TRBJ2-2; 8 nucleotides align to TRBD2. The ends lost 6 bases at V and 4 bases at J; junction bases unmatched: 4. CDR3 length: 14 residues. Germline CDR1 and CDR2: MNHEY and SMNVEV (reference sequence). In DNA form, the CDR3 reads TGTGCCAGCAGAGGGAGCGGGAGCACCGGGGAGCTGTTTTTT. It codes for CASRGSGSTGELFF.

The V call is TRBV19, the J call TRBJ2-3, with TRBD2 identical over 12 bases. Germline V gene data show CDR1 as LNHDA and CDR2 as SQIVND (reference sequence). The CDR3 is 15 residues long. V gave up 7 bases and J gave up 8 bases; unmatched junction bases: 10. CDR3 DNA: TGTGCCAGTACCGCCGGGACTAGCGGGCGGGGTACGCAGTATTTT. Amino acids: CASTAGTSGRGTQYF.

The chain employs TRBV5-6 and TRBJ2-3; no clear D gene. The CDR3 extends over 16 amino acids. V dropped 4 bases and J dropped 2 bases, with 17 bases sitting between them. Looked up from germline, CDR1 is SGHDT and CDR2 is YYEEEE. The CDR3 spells CASSGQRAPLTDTQYF. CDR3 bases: TGTGCCAGCAGCGGTCAAAGAGCGCCACTCACAGATACGCAGTATTTT.

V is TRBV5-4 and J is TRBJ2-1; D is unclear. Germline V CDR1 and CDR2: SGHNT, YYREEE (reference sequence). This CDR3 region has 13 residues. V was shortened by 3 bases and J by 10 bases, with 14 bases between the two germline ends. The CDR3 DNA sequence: TGTGCCAGCAGCTCTCTCGCGGAAGGCGAGCAGTTCTTC. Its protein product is CASSSLAEGEQFF.

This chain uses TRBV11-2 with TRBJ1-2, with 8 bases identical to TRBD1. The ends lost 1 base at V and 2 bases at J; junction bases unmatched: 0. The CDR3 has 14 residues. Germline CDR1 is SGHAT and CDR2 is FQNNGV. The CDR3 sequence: CASSLGQGNYGYTF. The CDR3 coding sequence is TGTGCCAGCAGCTTAGGACAGGGGAACTATGGCTACACCTTC.

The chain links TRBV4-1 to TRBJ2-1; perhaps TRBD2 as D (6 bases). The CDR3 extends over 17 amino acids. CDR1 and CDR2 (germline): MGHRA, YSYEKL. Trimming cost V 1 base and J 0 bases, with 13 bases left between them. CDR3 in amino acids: CASSQVYPAGSYNEQFF. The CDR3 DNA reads TGCGCCAGCAGCCAAGTCTATCCAGCGGGCTCCTACAATGAGCAGTTCTTC.

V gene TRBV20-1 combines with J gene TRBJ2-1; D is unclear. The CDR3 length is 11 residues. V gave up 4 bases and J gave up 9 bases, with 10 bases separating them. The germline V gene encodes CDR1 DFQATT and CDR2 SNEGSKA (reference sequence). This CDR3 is CSAKLSSEQFF. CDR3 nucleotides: TGCAGTGCTAAGCTATCTAGTGAGCAGTTCTTC.

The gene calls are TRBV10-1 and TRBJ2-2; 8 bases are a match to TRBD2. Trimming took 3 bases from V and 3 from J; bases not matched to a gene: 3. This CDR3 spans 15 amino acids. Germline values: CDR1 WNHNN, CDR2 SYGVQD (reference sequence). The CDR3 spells CASSESGRYTGELFF. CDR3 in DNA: TGCGCCAGCAGTGAAAGCGGGAGATACACCGGGGAGCTGTTTTTT.

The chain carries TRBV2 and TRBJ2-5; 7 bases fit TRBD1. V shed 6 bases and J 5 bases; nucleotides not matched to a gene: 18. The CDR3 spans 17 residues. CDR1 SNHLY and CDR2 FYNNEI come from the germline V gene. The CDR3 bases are TGTGCCAGCAGCGATAGCAGGGACAGTCTAATGCTGGAGACCCAGTACTTC. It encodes CASSDSRDSLMLETQYF. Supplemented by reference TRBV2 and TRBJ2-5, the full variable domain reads EPEVTQTPSHQVTQMGQEVILRCVPISNHLYFYWYRQILGQKVEFLVSFYNNEISEKSEIFDDQFSVERPDGSNFTLKIRSTKLEDSAMYFCASSDSRDSLMLETQYFGPGTRLLVL.